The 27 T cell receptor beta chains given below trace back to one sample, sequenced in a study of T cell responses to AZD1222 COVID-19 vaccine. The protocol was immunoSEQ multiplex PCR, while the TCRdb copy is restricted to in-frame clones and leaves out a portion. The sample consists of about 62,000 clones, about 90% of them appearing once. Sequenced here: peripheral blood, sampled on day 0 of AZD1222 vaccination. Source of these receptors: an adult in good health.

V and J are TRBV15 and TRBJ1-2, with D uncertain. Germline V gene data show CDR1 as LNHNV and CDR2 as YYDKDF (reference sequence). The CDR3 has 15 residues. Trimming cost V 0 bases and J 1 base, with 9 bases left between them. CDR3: CATSRDRFYNYGYTF. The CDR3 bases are TGTGCCACCAGCAGAGACAGGTTTTATAACTATGGCTACACCTTC.

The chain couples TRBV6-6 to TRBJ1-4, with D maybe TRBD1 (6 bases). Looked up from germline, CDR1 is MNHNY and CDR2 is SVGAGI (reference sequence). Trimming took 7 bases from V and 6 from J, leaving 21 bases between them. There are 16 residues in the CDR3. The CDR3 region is CASTLPRAGGDEKLFF. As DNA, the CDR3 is TGTGCCAGCACCCTCCCCAGGGCGGGGGGCGATGAAAAACTGTTTTTT.

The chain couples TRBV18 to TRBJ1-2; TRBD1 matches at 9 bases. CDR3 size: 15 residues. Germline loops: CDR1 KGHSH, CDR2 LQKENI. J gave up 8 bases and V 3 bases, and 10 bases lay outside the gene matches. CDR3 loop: CASSPSTGGLEGYTF. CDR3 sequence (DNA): TGTGCCAGCTCACCGTCGACAGGGGGATTAGAGGGCTACACCTTC.

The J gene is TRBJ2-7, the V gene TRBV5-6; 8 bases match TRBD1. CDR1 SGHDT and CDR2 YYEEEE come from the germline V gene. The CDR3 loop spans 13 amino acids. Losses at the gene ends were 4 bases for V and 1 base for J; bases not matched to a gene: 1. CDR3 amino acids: CASSRTGSYEQYF. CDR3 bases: TGTGCCAGCAGCCGGACAGGGTCCTACGAGCAGTACTTC.

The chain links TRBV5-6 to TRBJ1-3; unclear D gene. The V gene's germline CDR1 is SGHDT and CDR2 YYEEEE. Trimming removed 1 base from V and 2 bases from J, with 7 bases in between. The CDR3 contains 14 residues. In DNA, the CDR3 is TGTGCCAGCAGCTTGAGGGCGGCTGGAAACACCATATATTTT. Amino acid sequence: CASSLRAAGNTIYF.

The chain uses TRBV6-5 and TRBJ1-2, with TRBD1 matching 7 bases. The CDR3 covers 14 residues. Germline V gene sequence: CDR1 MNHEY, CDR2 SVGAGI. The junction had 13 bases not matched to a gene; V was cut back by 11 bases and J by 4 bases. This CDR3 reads CASGVGGQVYGYTF. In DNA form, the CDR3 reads TGTGCCTCCGGGGTGGGAGGACAGGTCTATGGCTACACCTTC.

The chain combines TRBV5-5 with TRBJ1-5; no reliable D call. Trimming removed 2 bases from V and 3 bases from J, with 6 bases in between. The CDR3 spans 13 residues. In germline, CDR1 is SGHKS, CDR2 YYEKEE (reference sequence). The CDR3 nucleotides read TGTGCCAGCAGCTTACGGGACAATCAGCCCCAGCATTTT. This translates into CASSLRDNQPQHF. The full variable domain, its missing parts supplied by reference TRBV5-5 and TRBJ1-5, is DAGVTQSPTHLIKTRGQQVTLRCSPISGHKSVSWYQQVLGQGPQFIFQYYEKEERGRGNFPDRFSARQFPNYSSELNVNALLLGDSALYLCASSLRDNQPQHFGDGTRLSIL.

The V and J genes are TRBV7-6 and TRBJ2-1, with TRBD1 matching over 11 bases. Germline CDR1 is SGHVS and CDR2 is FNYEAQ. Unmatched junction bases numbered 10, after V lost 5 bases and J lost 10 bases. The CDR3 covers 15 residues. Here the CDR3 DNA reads TGTGCCAGCAGCCGAGGGACAGGGGGTCAGTACGAGCAGTTCTTC. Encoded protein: CASSRGTGGQYEQFF. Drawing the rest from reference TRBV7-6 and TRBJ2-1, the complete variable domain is GAGVSQSPRYKVTKRGQDVALRCDPISGHVSLYWYRQALGQGPEFLTYFNYEAQQDKSGLPNDRFSAERPEGSISTLTIQRTEQRDSAMYRCASSRGTGGQYEQFFGPGTRLTVL.

Here the CDR3 reads CASSLEGRGSSYEQYF. DNA of the CDR3: TGCGCCAGCAGCTTGGAGGGCAGGGGAAGCTCCTACGAGCAGTACTTC. The rearrangement joins TRBV5-1 to TRBJ2-7; possibly TRBD1 for D (6 bases). Germline V gene lookup returns CDR1 SGHRS and CDR2 YFSETQ. Trimming took off 0 bases at V and 0 bases at J, with 13 bases between the two ends. The CDR3 totals 16 residues.

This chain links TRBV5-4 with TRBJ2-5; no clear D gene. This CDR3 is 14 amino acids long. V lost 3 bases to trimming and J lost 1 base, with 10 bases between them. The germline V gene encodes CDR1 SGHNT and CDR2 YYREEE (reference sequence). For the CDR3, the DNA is TGTGCCAGCAGCTCATACTCCTTCCAAGAGACCCAGTACTTC. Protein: CASSSYSFQETQYF.

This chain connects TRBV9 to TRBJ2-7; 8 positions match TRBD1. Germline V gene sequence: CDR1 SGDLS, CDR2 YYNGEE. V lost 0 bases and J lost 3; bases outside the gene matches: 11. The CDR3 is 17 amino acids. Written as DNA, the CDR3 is TGTGCCAGCAGCGTAGGGAAGGACAGGGAATTTTACTACGAGCAGTACTTC. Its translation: CASSVGKDREFYYEQYF.

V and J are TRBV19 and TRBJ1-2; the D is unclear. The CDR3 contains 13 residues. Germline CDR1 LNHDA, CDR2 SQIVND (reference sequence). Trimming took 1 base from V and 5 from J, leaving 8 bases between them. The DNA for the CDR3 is TGTGCCAGTAGTATAGGAGGGCCGTATGGCTACACCTTC. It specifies CASSIGGPYGYTF.

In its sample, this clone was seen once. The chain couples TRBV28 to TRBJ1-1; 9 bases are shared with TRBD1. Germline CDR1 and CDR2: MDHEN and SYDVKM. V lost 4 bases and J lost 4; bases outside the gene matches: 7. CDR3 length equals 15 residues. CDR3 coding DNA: TGTGCCAGCAGTTCCGGACAGGGGTGGGCCACTGAAGCTTTCTTT. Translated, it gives CASSSGQGWATEAFF.

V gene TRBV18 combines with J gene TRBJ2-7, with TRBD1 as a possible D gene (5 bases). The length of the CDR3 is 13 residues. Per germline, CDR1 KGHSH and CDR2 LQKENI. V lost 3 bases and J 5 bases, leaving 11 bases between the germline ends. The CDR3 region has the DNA TGTGCCAGCTCACCCTTCAGGGCCAACGAGCAGTACTTC. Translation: CASSPFRANEQYF.

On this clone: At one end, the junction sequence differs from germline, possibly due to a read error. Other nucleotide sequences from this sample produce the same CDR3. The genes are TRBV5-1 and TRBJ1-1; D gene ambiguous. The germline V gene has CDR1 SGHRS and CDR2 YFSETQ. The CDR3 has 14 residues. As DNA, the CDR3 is TGTGCCAGCAGCTTGGGTCCAATGAACACTGAAGCTTTCTTT. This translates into CASSLGPMNTEAFF.

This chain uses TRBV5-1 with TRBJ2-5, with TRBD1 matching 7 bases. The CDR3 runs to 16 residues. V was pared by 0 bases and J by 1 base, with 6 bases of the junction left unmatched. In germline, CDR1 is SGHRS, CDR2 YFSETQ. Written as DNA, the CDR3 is TGCGCCAGCAGCTTGGCCCCGGACAGGAGCCAAGAGACCCAGTACTTC. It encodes CASSLAPDRSQETQYF. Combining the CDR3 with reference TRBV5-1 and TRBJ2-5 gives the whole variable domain KAGVTQTPRYLIKTRGQQVTLSCSPISGHRSVSWYQQTPGQGLQFLFEYFSETQRNKGNFPGRFSGRQFSNSRSEMNVSTLELGDSALYLCASSLAPDRSQETQYFGPGTRLLVL.

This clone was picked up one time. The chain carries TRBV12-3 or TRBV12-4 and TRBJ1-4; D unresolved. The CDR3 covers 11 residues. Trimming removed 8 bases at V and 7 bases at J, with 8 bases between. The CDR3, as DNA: TGTGCCAGCGCGTCCCGTGAAAAACTGTTTTTT. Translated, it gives CASASREKLFF.

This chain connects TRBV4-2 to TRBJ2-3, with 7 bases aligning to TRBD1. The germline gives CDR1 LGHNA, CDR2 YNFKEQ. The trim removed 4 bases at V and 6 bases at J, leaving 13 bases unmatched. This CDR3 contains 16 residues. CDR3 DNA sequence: TGTGCCAGCAGCCTGACACAGGGGCGCGGCTCGGATACGCAGTATTTT. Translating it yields CASSLTQGRGSDTQYF.

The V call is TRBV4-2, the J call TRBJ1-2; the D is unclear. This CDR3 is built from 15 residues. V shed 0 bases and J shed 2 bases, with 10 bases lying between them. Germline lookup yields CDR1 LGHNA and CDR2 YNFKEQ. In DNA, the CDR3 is TGTGCCAGCAGCCAAGACCCGGGCTTGAACTATGGCTACACCTTC. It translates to CASSQDPGLNYGYTF.

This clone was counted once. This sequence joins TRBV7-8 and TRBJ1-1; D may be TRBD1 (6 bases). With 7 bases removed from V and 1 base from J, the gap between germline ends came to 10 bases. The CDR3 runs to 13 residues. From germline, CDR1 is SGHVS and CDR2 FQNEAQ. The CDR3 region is CASTRQENTEAFF. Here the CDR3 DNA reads TGTGCCAGCACCAGACAGGAGAACACTGAAGCTTTCTTT.

The CDR3 here is CASSYQPGTGVYGYTF. DNA of the CDR3: TGTGCCAGCAGTTACCAACCGGGGACAGGGGTTTATGGCTACACCTTC. The chain joins TRBV6-5 to TRBJ1-2; 10 bases agree with TRBD1. Trimming removed 2 bases from V and 5 bases from J; junction bases left unmatched: 8. The germline V gene has CDR1 MNHEY and CDR2 SVGAGI. The CDR3 is made up of 16 amino acids.

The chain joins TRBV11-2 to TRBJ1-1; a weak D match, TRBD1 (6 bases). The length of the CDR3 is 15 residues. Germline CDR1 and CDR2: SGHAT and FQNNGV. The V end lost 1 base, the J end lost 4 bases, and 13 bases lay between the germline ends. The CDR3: CASSLAPPGVTEAFF. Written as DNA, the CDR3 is TGTGCCAGCAGCTTAGCCCCCCCAGGGGTCACTGAAGCTTTCTTT.

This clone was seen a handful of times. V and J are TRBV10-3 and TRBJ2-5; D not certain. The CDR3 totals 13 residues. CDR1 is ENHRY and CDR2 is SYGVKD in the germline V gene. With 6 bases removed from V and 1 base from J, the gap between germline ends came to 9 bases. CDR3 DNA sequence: TGTGCCATCAGCGTAGGTTCCCAAGAGACCCAGTACTTC. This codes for CAISVGSQETQYF.

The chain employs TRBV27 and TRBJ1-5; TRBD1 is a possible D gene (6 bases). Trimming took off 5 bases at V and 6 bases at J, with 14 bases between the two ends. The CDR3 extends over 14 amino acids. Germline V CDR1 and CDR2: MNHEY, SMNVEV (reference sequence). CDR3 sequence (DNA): TGTGCCAGCAGTCCTACAGGGTCGGGTCAGCCCCAGCATTTT. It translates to CASSPTGSGQPQHF.

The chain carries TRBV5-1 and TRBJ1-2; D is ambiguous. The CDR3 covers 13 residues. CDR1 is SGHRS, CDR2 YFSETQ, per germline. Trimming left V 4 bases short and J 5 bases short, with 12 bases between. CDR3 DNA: TGCGCCAGCAGCCCGAGGGAGGGTTATGGCTACACCTTC. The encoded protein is CASSPREGYGYTF.

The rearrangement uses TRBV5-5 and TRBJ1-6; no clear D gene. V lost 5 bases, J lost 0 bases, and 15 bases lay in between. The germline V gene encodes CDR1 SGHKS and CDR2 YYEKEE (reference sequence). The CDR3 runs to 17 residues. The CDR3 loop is CASSPDGSSSYNSPLHF. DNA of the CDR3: TGTGCCAGCAGTCCGGACGGCTCGAGCTCCTATAATTCACCCCTCCACTTT.

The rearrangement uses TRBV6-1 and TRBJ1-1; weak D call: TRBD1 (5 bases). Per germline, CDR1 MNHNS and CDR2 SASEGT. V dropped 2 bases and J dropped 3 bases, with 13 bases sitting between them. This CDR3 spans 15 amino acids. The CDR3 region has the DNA TGTGCCAGCAGTGAAAGCGGGCAACAGGACACTGAAGCTTTCTTT. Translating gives CASSESGQQDTEAFF.